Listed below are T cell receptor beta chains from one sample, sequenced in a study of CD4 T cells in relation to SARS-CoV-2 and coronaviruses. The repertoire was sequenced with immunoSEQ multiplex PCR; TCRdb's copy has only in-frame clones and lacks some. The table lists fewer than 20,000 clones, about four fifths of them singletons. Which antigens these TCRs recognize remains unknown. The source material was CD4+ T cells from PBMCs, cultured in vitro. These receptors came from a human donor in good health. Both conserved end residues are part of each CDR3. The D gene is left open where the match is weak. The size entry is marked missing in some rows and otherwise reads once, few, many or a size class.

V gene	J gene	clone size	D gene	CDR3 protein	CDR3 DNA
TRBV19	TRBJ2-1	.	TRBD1	CASSGTGHEQFF	TGTGCCAGCAGTGGGACAGGGCATGAGCAGTTCTTC
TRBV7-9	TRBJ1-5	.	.	CASSEGRGSSPQHF	TGTGCCAGCAGCGAAGGCAGGGGATCTTCGCCCCAGCATTTT
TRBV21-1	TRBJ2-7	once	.	CASSIGKVPQYF	TGTGCCAGCAGCATAGGGAAGGTCCCTCAGTACTTC
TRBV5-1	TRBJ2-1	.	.	CASSSTAPRGVYNEQFF	TGCGCCAGCAGCTCGACGGCCCCCAGGGGCGTCTACAATGAGCAGTTCTTC
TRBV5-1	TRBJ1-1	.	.	CASRLLATEGEAFF	TGCGCCAGCAGGCTCCTAGCAACCGAGGGTGAAGCTTTCTTT
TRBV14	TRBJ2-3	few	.	CASSQEVPLAGFTDTQYF	TGTGCCAGCAGCCAAGAGGTCCCCCTCGCGGGATTCACAGATACGCAGTATTTT
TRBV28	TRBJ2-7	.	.	CASSFYSDPGSYGF	TGTGCCAGCAGTTTCTATTCCGACCCAGGATCTTATGGCTTC
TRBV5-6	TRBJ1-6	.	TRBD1	CASSSGQWAPLHF	TGTGCCAGCAGCTCGGGACAGTGGGCACCCCTCCACTTT
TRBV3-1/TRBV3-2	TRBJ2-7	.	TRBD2	CASSPGLPYEQYF	TGTGCCAGCAGCCCGGGACTACCCTACGAGCAGTACTTC
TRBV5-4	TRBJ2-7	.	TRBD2	CASSSLAGVGEQYF	TGTGCCAGCAGCTCCTTAGCGGGAGTGGGGGAGCAGTACTTC
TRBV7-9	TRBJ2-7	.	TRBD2	CASSLARAGAPEQYF	TGTGCCAGCAGCTTAGCGAGGGCGGGAGCACCCGAGCAGTACTTC
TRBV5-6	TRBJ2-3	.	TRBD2	CASSTSGNTDTQYF	TGTGCCAGCAGCACTAGCGGGAACACAGATACGCAGTATTTT
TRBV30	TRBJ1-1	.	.	CAWTRVRAGGTEAFF	TGTGCCTGGACCCGAGTTAGGGCGGGGGGCACTGAAGCTTTCTTT
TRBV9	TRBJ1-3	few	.	CASSVEGGNTIYF	TGTGCCAGCAGCGTAGAAGGTGGAAACACCATATATTTT
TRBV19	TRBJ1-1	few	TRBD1	CASDSGAGGYTEAFF	TGTGCCAGTGACTCGGGGGCAGGGGGCTACACTGAAGCTTTCTTT
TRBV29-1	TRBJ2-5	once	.	CSGTTGHQETQYF	TGCAGCGGTACAACGGGGCACCAAGAGACCCAGTACTTC
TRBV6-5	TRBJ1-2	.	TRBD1	CASSYGTGVYGYTF	TGTGCCAGCAGTTATGGGACAGGGGTCTATGGCTACACCTTC
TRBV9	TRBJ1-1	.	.	CASSVTGWSTEAFF	TGTGCCAGCAGCGTAACAGGTTGGAGCACTGAAGCTTTCTTT
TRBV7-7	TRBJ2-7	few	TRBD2	CASSLGTSGSDEQYF	TGTGCCAGCAGCTTAGGAACTAGCGGGAGCGACGAGCAGTACTTC
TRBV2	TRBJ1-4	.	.	CASSAQSVEKLFF	TGTGCCAGCAGTGCCCAATCGGTTGAAAAACTGTTTTTT
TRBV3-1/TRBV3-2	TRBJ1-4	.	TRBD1	CASSRTGGGTTNEKLFF	TGTGCCAGCAGCCGCACAGGGGGCGGAACAACTAATGAAAAACTGTTTTTT
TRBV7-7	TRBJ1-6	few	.	CASSLGSNSPLHF	TGTGCCAGCAGCTTAGGATCTAATTCACCCCTCCACTTT
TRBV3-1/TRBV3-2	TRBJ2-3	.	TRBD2	CASSQWGLAGGNTDTQYF	TGTGCCAGCAGCCAATGGGGACTAGCGGGAGGGAACACAGATACGCAGTATTTT
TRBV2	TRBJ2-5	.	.	CASIPVGGGGETQYF	TGTGCCAGCATCCCGGTGGGGGGTGGGGGAGAGACCCAGTACTTC
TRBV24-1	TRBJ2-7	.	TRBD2	CATSDRSGSSYEQYF	TGTGCCACCAGTGATCGTAGCGGGAGCAGCTACGAGCAGTACTTC
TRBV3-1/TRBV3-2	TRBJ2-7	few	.	CASRSGRVASEQYF	TGTGCCAGCAGGTCGGGCAGGGTAGCGAGCGAGCAGTACTTC
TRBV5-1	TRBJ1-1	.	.	CASSLAYQRLNTEAFF	TGCGCCAGCAGCTTGGCTTACCAGAGGCTGAACACTGAAGCTTTCTTT
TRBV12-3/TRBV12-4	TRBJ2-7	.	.	CASSRGGFYEQYF	TGTGCCAGCTCGAGGGGGGGATTCTACGAGCAGTACTTC
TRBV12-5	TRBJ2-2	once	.	CASGLVRDGSVYTGELFF	TGTGCTAGTGGTTTGGTTCGGGACGGTAGCGTATACACCGGGGAGCTGTTTTTT